This TCR beta chain was recorded in a study of blood T cell repertoires in COVID-19. Study summary: From T cells, B-cell-depleted T cells, or PBMCs came the material, which was cDNA or gDNA.

The study recruited people aged 18 to 89 years across about 25 US areas. Categorization into cohorts depended on clinical history that participants reported. Before being deemed recovered, Cohort 3 donors had two negative PCRs, clearance, or symptom resolution. Generated by immunoSEQ multiplex PCR, the TCRdb table keeps only in-frame clones and is missing some. The repertoire holds fewer than 400,000 clones, with roughly nine tenths as singletons. Looked up from germline, CDR1 is LGHDT and CDR2 is YNNKEL (reference sequence). The V gene lost 2 bases and the J gene lost 7 bases, with 16 bases spanning the gap. The CDR3 covers 15 residues.

The V and J genes are TRBV3-1 (or the pseudogene TRBV3-2) and TRBJ2-3; possible D gene TRBD2, 6 bases. This clonotype originated in a woman in her 30s who had recovered from COVID-19. Input material: PBMCs or T cells enriched from blood (not recorded which). CDR3 region: CASSQPGLDVYTQYF. DNA for the CDR3: TGTGCCAGCAGCCAACCGGGACTGGATGTGTATACGCAGTATTTT.